This TCR beta chain was captured in a study of vaccination and CD4 T cells after COVID-19. Across the whole study: The study drew post-COVID samples a median about 100 days after diagnosis (range 35 to 161). Overlapping spike pools from SARS-CoV-2 and HCoV-NL63, HCoV-OC43 and HCoV-229E served as culture stimuli.

With the Oncomine TCR Beta short-read assay, DNA from cultured CD4+ T cells was sequenced. Each CDR3 protein is one row after TCRdb ran MiXCR on the PCR reads. The data contain approximately 11,000 distinct CDR3 sequences, 64% of them singletons. Specified treatment: roughly nine-day PBMC culture with coronavirus spike peptide pools or control peptides (ViraFEST assay). After expanding antigen-specific T cells with peptide pools, ViraFEST sequenced their TCRs. A few counts support this clonotype. Its cognate antigen is unknown. Per germline, CDR1 SGHTA and CDR2 FQGTGA. V was trimmed by 0 bases and J by 2 bases, leaving 4 bases between them. This CDR3 contains 13 residues.

The sequencing input was CD4+ T cells from blood, cultured in vitro. The chain joins TRBV7-3 to TRBJ2-5, with D unresolved. The clonotype was recovered from a human donor who had recovered from COVID-19. CDR3 residues: CASSLTRQETQYF. The CDR3 nucleotides are TGTGCCAGCAGCTTAACTAGACAAGAGACCCAGTACTTC.